These 7 T cell receptor beta chains share one sample of origin, sequenced in a study of identical twins. TCRdb itself ran the 5' RACE reads through MiXCR, one entry per CDR3 protein. Of about 530,000 distinct CDR3 sequences in the sample, around 20% were seen once. These data also formed part of another study, on yellow fever vaccine responses in identical twins.

What was sequenced was CD4+ T cells sorted from blood. Source of these receptors: a woman in her late teens or twenties in good health.

The chain recombines TRBV20-1 with TRBJ2-7; 7 nucleotides align to TRBD2. The germline CDR1 and CDR2 sequences are DFQATT and SNEGSKA (reference sequence). Trimming cost V 6 bases and J 0 bases; bases outside gene matches: 5. CDR3 size: 13 residues. The CDR3 DNA reads TGCAGTGCGCCGGGACTACACTCCTACGAGCAGTACTTC. The encoded protein is CSAPGLHSYEQYF.

J is TRBJ2-3 and V is TRBV5-1; TRBD2 matches 10 bases. This CDR3 has 15 amino acids. The germline V gene encodes CDR1 SGHRS and CDR2 YFSETQ. After removal of 4 bases from V and 7 bases from J, the junction contained 9 bases not matched to a gene. CDR3 DNA sequence: TGCGCCAGCAGCCTAGCGGGGGATCCGCGCAATACGCAGTATTTT. Amino acid sequence: CASSLAGDPRNTQYF.

This clonotype was observed a few times. This rearrangement joins TRBV20-1 to TRBJ2-6; D is unclear. This CDR3 contains 14 residues. Trimming took 5 bases from V and 2 from J, leaving 10 bases between them. Germline CDR1 and CDR2: DFQATT and SNEGSKA (reference sequence). CDR3 residues: CSARPEPGANVLTF. CDR3 bases: TGCAGTGCTCGACCGGAGCCTGGGGCCAACGTCCTGACTTTC.

This clonotype showed up just a few times. The chain joins TRBV7-9 to TRBJ2-3, with D tentatively TRBD1 (6 bases). The CDR3 is made up of 15 amino acids. Trimming shortened V by 3 bases and J by 5 bases, and 15 bases separated the two germline ends. Germline V lookup: CDR1 SEHNR, CDR2 FQNEAQ (reference sequence). The CDR3 DNA sequence: TGTGCCAGCAGCTTGGGGGACATCGTAAAAGATACGCAGTATTTT. It is translated as CASSLGDIVKDTQYF.

The chain couples TRBV10-3 to TRBJ2-7, with 9 bases that match TRBD2. Trimming cost V 10 bases and J 0 bases; bases outside gene matches: 10. Germline-derived CDR1 and CDR2 are ENHRY and SYGVKD. This CDR3 comprises 15 residues. This CDR3 reads CATRLLTSGSYEQYF. The CDR3 DNA reads TGTGCCACCCGACTCCTGACTAGCGGCTCCTACGAGCAGTACTTC.

The V and J genes are TRBV16 and TRBJ2-1, with 8 positions matching TRBD1. J lost 0 bases, V lost 5 bases, and 3 bases had no gene match. Germline-derived CDR1 and CDR2 are KGHSY and FQNENV. The CDR3 covers 15 residues. The CDR3 reads CASSDRGDSYNEQFF. CDR3 nucleotides: TGTGCCAGCAGCGACAGGGGAGACTCCTACAATGAGCAGTTCTTC.

V and J are TRBV5-1 and TRBJ2-5; a weak D match, TRBD2 (6 bases). The V gene lost 0 bases and the J gene lost 9 bases, with 24 bases spanning the gap. Germline loops: CDR1 SGHRS, CDR2 YFSETQ. The CDR3 totals 17 residues. The CDR3: CASSLGRASRRAESQYF. CDR3 sequence (DNA): TGCGCCAGCAGCTTGGGCAGGGCTAGCAGGAGGGCCGAGTCCCAGTACTTC.